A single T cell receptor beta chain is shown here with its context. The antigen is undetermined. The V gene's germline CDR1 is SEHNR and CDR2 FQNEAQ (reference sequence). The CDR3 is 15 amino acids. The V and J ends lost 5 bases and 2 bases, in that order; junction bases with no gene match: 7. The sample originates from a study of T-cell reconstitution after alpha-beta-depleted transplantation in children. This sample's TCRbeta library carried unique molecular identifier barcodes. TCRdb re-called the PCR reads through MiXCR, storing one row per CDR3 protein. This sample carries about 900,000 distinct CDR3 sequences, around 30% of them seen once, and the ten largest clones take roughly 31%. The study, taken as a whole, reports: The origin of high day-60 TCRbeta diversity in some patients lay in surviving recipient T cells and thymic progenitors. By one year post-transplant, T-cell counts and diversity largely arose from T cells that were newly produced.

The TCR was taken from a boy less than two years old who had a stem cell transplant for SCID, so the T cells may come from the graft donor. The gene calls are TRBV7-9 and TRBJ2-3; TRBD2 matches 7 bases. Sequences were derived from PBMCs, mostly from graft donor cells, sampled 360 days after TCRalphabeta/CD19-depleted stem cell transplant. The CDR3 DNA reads TGTGCCAGCAGCCCGAGCGGGGCCGACACAGATACGCAGTATTTT. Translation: CASSPSGADTDTQYF.